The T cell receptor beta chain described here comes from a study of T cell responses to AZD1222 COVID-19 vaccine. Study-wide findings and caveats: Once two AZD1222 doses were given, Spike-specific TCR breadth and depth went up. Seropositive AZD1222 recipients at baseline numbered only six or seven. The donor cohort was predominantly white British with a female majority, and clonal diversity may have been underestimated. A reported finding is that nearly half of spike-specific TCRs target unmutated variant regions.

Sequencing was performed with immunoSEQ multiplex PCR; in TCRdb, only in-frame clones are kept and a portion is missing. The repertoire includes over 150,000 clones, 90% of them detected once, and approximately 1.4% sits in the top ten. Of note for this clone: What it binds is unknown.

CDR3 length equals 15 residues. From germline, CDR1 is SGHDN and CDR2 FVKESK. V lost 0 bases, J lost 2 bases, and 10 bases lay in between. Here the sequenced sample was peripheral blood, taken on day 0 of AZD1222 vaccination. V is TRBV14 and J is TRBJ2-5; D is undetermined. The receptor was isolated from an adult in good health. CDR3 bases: TGTGCCAGCAGCCAAGATCAAGCAGCTCAAGAGACCCAGTACTTC. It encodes CASSQDQAAQETQYF.